The 27 T cell receptor beta chains below come from one sample, sequenced in a study of shared clonotypes between healthy human individuals. TCRdb's table, derived via immunoSEQ multiplex PCR, lists solely in-frame clones and lacks some. In the table there are millions of clones, 80% to 95% of which are singletons. Sample: naive CD4+ T cells from PBMCs. Described subset: CD45RA+ positively selected. These receptors came from a young man in good health. Some clones in this sample may be carry-over from other donors' samples.

This sequence joins TRBV7-3 and TRBJ2-5, with 8 bases lining up with TRBD2. With V trimmed by 0 bases and J by 4 bases, 10 bases remained unmatched. Germline V CDR1 and CDR2: SGHTA, FQGTGA. The CDR3 length is 17 residues. The CDR3 nucleotides read TGTGCCAGCAGCTTAACATACCAGCGGGAGCCCAGAGAGACCCAGTACTTC. It translates to CASSLTYQREPRETQYF.

Concerning this clone itself: This sample includes further DNA sequences coding for the same CDR3. The chain couples TRBV5-1 to TRBJ1-1; D uncertain. The CDR3 totals 14 residues. V lost 0 bases and J lost 1, with 7 bases in between. Germline CDR1 reads SGHRS; CDR2 reads YFSETQ. The CDR3 reads CASSLATQNTEAFF. CDR3 coding DNA: TGCGCCAGCAGCTTGGCTACCCAGAACACTGAAGCTTTCTTT.

The chain couples TRBV11-1 to TRBJ2-7; TRBD2 matches at 13 bases. V trimming: 0 bases; J trimming: 3 bases; junction bases outside the gene matches: 5. The germline V gene has CDR1 SGHAT and CDR2 FQDESV (reference sequence). The CDR3 totals 17 residues. Here the CDR3 reads CASSLAPGTSGNYEQYF. As DNA, the CDR3 is TGTGCCAGCAGCTTAGCCCCCGGGACTAGCGGGAACTACGAGCAGTACTTC.

This chain connects TRBV10-3 to TRBJ2-7, with D possibly TRBD1 on 5 matching bases. Between the trimmed V and J ends, which lost 6 bases and 5 bases, there was a span of 17 bases. The CDR3 length is 14 residues. Germline V gene data show CDR1 as ENHRY and CDR2 as SYGVKD. The CDR3 sequence is CAIRSPGQVNEQYF. The CDR3 bases are TGTGCCATCAGGAGCCCCGGACAAGTAAACGAGCAGTACTTC.

The chain recombines TRBV5-4 with TRBJ2-3; TRBD2 is a possible D gene (6 bases). This CDR3 has 14 amino acids. From germline, CDR1 is SGHNT and CDR2 YYREEE (reference sequence). V lost 3 bases to trimming and J lost 6 bases, with 14 bases between them. This CDR3 is CASSWEETVDTQYF. The CDR3 region has the DNA TGTGCCAGCAGCTGGGAGGAGACAGTTGATACGCAGTATTTT.

This chain uses TRBV2 with TRBJ2-4; 8 bases match TRBD1. In germline, CDR1 is SNHLY, CDR2 FYNNEI. V shed 3 bases, J shed 7 bases, and the junction held 8 bases outside the gene matches. The CDR3 contains 15 residues. In DNA, the CDR3 is TGTGCCAGCAGTGACAGGGGGCAGGTGACGAACATTCAGTACTTC. It translates to CASSDRGQVTNIQYF.

This clone was picked up one time. V and J are TRBV10-1 and TRBJ2-1, with 7 nucleotides matching TRBD2. Trimming at V came to 2 bases and at J to 10 bases, leaving 8 bases not matched to a gene. This CDR3 has 14 residues. The germline V gene encodes CDR1 WNHNN and CDR2 SYGVQD (reference sequence). CDR3 residues: CASSEGLGASEQFF. The CDR3 nucleotides read TGCGCCAGCAGTGAGGGACTAGGGGCGTCGGAGCAGTTCTTC.

This rearrangement joins TRBV7-9 to TRBJ1-4; D is undetermined. CDR3 length equals 14 residues. The V end lost 2 bases, the J end lost 3 bases, and 7 bases lay between the germline ends. CDR1 SEHNR and CDR2 FQNEAQ come from the germline V gene (reference sequence). The CDR3: CASSLWQANEKLFF. The CDR3 DNA reads as TGTGCCAGCAGCTTATGGCAAGCTAATGAAAAACTGTTTTTT.

The rearrangement links TRBV19 to TRBJ2-7; 9 nucleotides align to TRBD1. Losses at the gene ends were 5 bases for V and 5 bases for J; bases not matched to a gene: 10. Germline V gene data show CDR1 as LNHDA and CDR2 as SQIVND (reference sequence). The CDR3 has 15 amino acids. The CDR3 here is CASSLPGTGPDEQYF. The CDR3 DNA is TGTGCCAGTAGTCTCCCCGGGACAGGGCCCGACGAGCAGTACTTC.

The J gene is TRBJ1-2, the V gene TRBV18; 7 nucleotides align to TRBD1. CDR3 length: 15 residues. V shed 2 bases and J 4 bases; nucleotides not matched to a gene: 7. Germline CDR1 reads KGHSH; CDR2 reads LQKENI. CDR3 coding DNA: TGTGCCAGCTCACCAGCCCAGGGGGAAGTCTATGGCTACACCTTC. The encoded protein is CASSPAQGEVYGYTF.

The count of this clone is one. The rearrangement uses TRBV7-3 and TRBJ1-1; tentative D call: TRBD1 (5 bases). The CDR3 contains 13 residues. The V gene lost 5 bases and the J gene lost 5 bases, with 12 bases spanning the gap. Per the germline V gene, CDR1 is SGHTA and CDR2 is FQGTGA. The CDR3 spells CASSTQGGTEAFF. The CDR3 DNA follows: TGTGCCAGCAGCACTCAGGGTGGAACTGAAGCTTTCTTT.

The V and J genes are TRBV5-4 and TRBJ2-3, with D perhaps assigned TRBD1 or TRBD2 (5 bases each). Trimming took off 3 bases at V and 2 bases at J, with 10 bases between the two ends. CDR3 length: 14 amino acids. The germline CDR1 and CDR2 sequences are SGHNT and YYREEE (reference sequence). CDR3 in amino acids: CASSYRDPTDTQYF. The DNA for the CDR3 is TGTGCCAGCAGCTACCGGGACCCCACAGATACGCAGTATTTT.

A few counts support this clone. This sequence joins TRBV5-1 and TRBJ1-1; D remains ambiguous. Germline values: CDR1 SGHRS, CDR2 YFSETQ. The CDR3 covers 13 residues. V was pared by 2 bases and J by 0 bases, with 5 bases between. The CDR3 nucleotides are TGCGCCAGCAGCTTCGACATGAACACTGAAGCTTTCTTT. Its translation is CASSFDMNTEAFF. Supplemented by reference TRBV5-1 and TRBJ1-1, the full variable domain reads KAGVTQTPRYLIKTRGQQVTLSCSPISGHRSVSWYQQTPGQGLQFLFEYFSETQRNKGNFPGRFSGRQFSNSRSEMNVSTLELGDSALYLCASSFDMNTEAFFGQGTRLTVV.

CDR3 sequence: CASSFRTSGRYPYEQYF. The CDR3 region has the DNA TGCGCCAGCAGCTTTAGGACTAGCGGGAGGTATCCCTACGAGCAGTACTTC. The rearrangement joins TRBV5-1 to TRBJ2-7; 14 positions match TRBD2. Per the germline V gene, CDR1 is SGHRS and CDR2 is YFSETQ. The J segment lost 2 bases and the V segment lost 2 bases, leaving 6 bases of the junction unmatched. This CDR3 comprises 17 residues. The full variable domain, its missing parts supplied by reference TRBV5-1 and TRBJ2-7, is KAGVTQTPRYLIKTRGQQVTLSCSPISGHRSVSWYQQTPGQGLQFLFEYFSETQRNKGNFPGRFSGRQFSNSRSEMNVSTLELGDSALYLCASSFRTSGRYPYEQYFGPGTRLTVT.

This clone was seen once. The germline gene is not matched at one end of the junction; a read error may be the cause. This chain uses TRBV11-2 with TRBJ2-1, with TRBD1 matching 9 bases. CDR1 is SGHAT and CDR2 is FQNNGV in the germline V gene. There are 12 residues in the CDR3. CDR3 sequence (DNA): TGTGCCAGCAGCCCGTTCAGGGACAGGGTTGTCTTC. Its translation: CASSPFRDRVVF.

In DNA form, the CDR3 reads TGCGCCAGCAGCTTGGGCTTACAGGGAGGTTCTGGCTACACCTTC. Translation: CASSLGLQGGSGYTF. The chain has TRBV5-1 and TRBJ1-2; weak D call: TRBD1 (6 bases). Germline loops: CDR1 SGHRS, CDR2 YFSETQ. Trimming pared 0 bases from V and 7 bases from J, leaving 16 bases between. The CDR3 consists of 15 residues.

The gene calls are TRBV29-1 and TRBJ2-4; a weak D match, TRBD1 (6 bases). The CDR3 has 15 residues. Germline-derived CDR1 and CDR2 are SQVTM and ANQGSEA. The V end was cut by 4 bases, the J end by 6 bases, with 19 bases between. The CDR3 bases are TGCAGCGTTGCCGGACAGTCCCTGACAGCAAACATTCAGTACTTC. Amino acid sequence: CSVAGQSLTANIQYF.

This clone was seen once. V gene TRBV9 combines with J gene TRBJ1-1; D gene unclear. CDR1 is SGDLS and CDR2 is YYNGEE in the germline V gene. The V end was cut by 0 bases, the J end by 1 base, with 4 bases between. This CDR3 is 13 amino acids long. The CDR3 DNA reads as TGTGCCAGCAGCGTAGACAAGAACACTGAAGCTTTCTTT. Its translation is CASSVDKNTEAFF.

On this clone: Other DNA sequences within the sample encode an identical CDR3. This chain links TRBV7-2 with TRBJ2-7, with TRBD2 matching over 11 bases. V trimming: 3 bases; J trimming: 7 bases; junction bases outside the gene matches: 11. The germline gives CDR1 SGHTA, CDR2 FQGNSA. There are 16 residues in the CDR3. The CDR3 reads CASSLAGTSGLGEQYF. The CDR3 DNA reads as TGTGCCAGCAGCTTGGCCGGGACTAGCGGTTTGGGGGAGCAGTACTTC.

This chain links TRBV25-1 with TRBJ2-3; 10 nucleotides line up with TRBD1. V gave up 4 bases and J gave up 4 bases; unmatched junction bases: 5. The germline V gene has CDR1 MGHDK and CDR2 SYGVNS. The CDR3 is made up of 15 amino acids. This CDR3 reads CASSVGGQGADTQYF. The CDR3, as DNA: TGTGCCAGCAGTGTCGGAGGACAGGGGGCAGATACGCAGTATTTT.

V is TRBV19 and J is TRBJ1-5, with 8 bases matching TRBD1. In germline, CDR1 is LNHDA, CDR2 SQIVND (reference sequence). The CDR3 is 15 amino acids. The junction had 14 bases not matched to a gene; V was cut back by 5 bases and J by 11 bases. CDR3 sequence: CASSLTGVRKLAQHF. The CDR3 nucleotides read TGTGCCAGTAGTCTGACAGGGGTGAGAAAATTGGCCCAGCATTTT.

The chain links TRBV28 to TRBJ1-2, with D unclear. The V end was cut by 3 bases, the J end by 8 bases, with 10 bases between. CDR1 and CDR2 from the germline V gene are MDHEN and SYDVKM. The CDR3 spans 12 residues. The CDR3, as DNA: TGTGCCAGCAGTTTCCTAGAGAGAGGCTACACCTTC. Translated: CASSFLERGYTF.

The table lists this clone with a count of one. The CDR3 here is CASGDGYEQYF. CDR3 DNA sequence: TGTGCCAGCGGCGACGGCTACGAGCAGTACTTC. The V gene is TRBV6-1, the J gene TRBJ2-7; no definite D call. Germline values: CDR1 MNHNS, CDR2 SASEGT. The CDR3 has 11 residues. Trimming cost V 8 bases and J 3 bases, with 8 bases left between them.

The chain is built from TRBV28 and TRBJ2-5; D uncertain. The J call is doubtful: the DNA matches TRBJ2-7 better. There are 14 residues in the CDR3. From germline, CDR1 is MDHEN and CDR2 SYDVKM. The CDR3 bases are TGTGCCAGCAGTTCACCCGCGTGGCTCTACGAGCAGTACTTC. Protein: CASSSPAWLYEQYF.

J is TRBJ2-7 and V is TRBV14; 7 bases are shared with TRBD1. V lost 5 bases, J lost 0 bases, and 7 bases stayed unmatched. Germline CDR1 is SGHDN and CDR2 is FVKESK. The CDR3 sequence is 15 residues long. This chain's CDR3 is CASSAVTGPSYEQYF. The CDR3 region has the DNA TGTGCCAGCAGCGCTGTGACAGGGCCCTCCTACGAGCAGTACTTC.

Regarding this clone: Other DNA sequences in this specimen translate into the identical CDR3. The V and J genes are TRBV5-1 and TRBJ2-7, with unresolved D. The V gene's germline CDR1 is SGHRS and CDR2 YFSETQ. The CDR3 has 14 residues. With 0 bases removed from V and 0 bases from J, the gap between germline ends came to 7 bases. The CDR3 bases are TGCGCCAGCAGCTTGGGACGCAGCTCCTACGAGCAGTACTTC. Residues: CASSLGRSSYEQYF.

The gene calls are TRBV7-9 and TRBJ1-5; D is perhaps TRBD1 (5 bases). The V end lost 1 base, the J end lost 6 bases, and 7 bases lay between the germline ends. Germline CDR1 SEHNR, CDR2 FQNEAQ (reference sequence). This CDR3 region has 13 residues. The CDR3 loop is CASSLDGAQPQHF. The DNA for the CDR3 is TGTGCCAGCAGCTTAGATGGGGCTCAGCCCCAGCATTTT. The full variable domain, completed using reference TRBV7-9 and TRBJ1-5, is DTGVSQNPRHKITKRGQNVTFRCDPISEHNRLYWYRQTLGQGPEFLTYFQNEAQLEKSRLLSDRFSAERPKGSFSTLEIQRTEQGDSAMYLCASSLDGAQPQHFGDGTRLSIL.